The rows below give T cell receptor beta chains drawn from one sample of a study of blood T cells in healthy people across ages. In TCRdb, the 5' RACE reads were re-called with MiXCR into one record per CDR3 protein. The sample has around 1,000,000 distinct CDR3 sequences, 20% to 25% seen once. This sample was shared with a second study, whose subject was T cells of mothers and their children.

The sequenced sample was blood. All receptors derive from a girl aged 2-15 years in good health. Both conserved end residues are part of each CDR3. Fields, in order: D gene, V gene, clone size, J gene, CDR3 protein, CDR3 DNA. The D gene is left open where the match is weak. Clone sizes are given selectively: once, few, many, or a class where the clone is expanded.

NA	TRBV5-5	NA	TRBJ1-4	CASSLDPAGGATNEKLFF	TGTGCCAGCAGCTTGGATCCCGCGGGCGGAGCAACTAATGAAAAACTGTTTTTT
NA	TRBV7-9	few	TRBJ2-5	CASSLAGGGGAQYF	TGTGCCAGCAGCTTAGCGGGGGGTGGTGGAGCCCAGTACTTC
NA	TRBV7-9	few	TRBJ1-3	CASSWPAPSGNTIYF	TGTGCCAGCAGCTGGCCGGCCCCCTCTGGAAACACCATATATTTT
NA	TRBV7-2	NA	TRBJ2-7	CASSLGTPPGEQYF	TGTGCCAGCAGCTTAGGGACTCCTCCGGGCGAGCAGTACTTC
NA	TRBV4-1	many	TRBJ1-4	CASSLGILEKLFF	TGCGCCAGCAGCCTTGGTATCTTAGAAAAACTGTTTTTT
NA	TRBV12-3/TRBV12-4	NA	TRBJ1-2	CASSSGRVRRGYTF	TGTGCCAGCAGTTCGGGCAGGGTACGACGTGGCTACACCTTC
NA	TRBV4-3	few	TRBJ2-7	CASSQEFTGGHEQYF	TGCGCCAGCAGCCAAGAATTCACGGGGGGCCACGAGCAGTACTTC
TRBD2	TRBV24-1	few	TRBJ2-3	CATGGGGTDTQYF	TGTGCCACCGGGGGAGGGGGCACAGATACGCAGTATTTT
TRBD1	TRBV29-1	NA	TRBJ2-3	CSVEAQGETQYF	TGCAGCGTTGAAGCGCAGGGGGAAACGCAGTATTTT
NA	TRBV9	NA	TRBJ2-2	CASSVGLVHGELFF	TGTGCCAGCAGCGTAGGTCTAGTCCACGGGGAGCTGTTTTTT
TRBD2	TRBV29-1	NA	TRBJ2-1	CSVIGTSSSYNEQFF	TGCAGCGTTATAGGGACTAGCTCTTCCTACAATGAGCAGTTCTTC
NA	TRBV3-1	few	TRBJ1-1	CASSLSPGPNTEAFF	TGTGCCAGCAGCCTCTCCCCGGGGCCGAACACTGAAGCTTTCTTT
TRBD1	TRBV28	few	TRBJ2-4	CASSSGQGDIQYF	TGTGCCAGCAGTTCGGGACAGGGAGACATTCAGTACTTC
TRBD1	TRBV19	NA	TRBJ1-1	CASSRGQGVTDTEAFF	TGTGCCAGTAGTAGGGGACAGGGGGTAACGGACACTGAAGCTTTCTTT
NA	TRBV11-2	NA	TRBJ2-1	CASSLTPGTHNEQFF	TGTGCCAGCAGCTTAACCCCCGGGACCCACAATGAGCAGTTCTTC
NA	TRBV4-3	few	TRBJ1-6	CASSQDWSSYNSPLHF	TGCGCCAGCAGCCAGGACTGGAGCTCCTATAATTCACCCCTCCACTTT
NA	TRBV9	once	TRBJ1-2	CASSVAGANYGYTF	TGTGCCAGCAGCGTAGCTGGTGCTAACTATGGCTACACCTTC
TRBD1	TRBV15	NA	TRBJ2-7	CATSRDRDRGYEQYF	TGTGCCACCAGCAGAGATCGGGACAGGGGCTACGAGCAGTACTTC
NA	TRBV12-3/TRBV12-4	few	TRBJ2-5	CASSLAGGGEETQYF	TGTGCCAGCAGTTTAGCGGGCGGTGGGGAAGAGACCCAGTACTTC
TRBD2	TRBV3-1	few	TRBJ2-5	CASSRPAGDPETQYF	TGTGCCAGCAGCCGACCAGCGGGAGACCCGGAGACCCAGTACTTC
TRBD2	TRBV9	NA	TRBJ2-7	CASSVDAGGSYEQYF	TGTGCCAGCAGCGTAGATGCGGGGGGTTCCTACGAGCAGTACTTC
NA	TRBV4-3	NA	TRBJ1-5	CASSQDPLTGTQHF	TGCGCCAGCAGCCAAGATCCCCTAACAGGTACGCAGCATTTT
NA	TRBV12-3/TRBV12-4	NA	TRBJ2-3	CASSPTGLGTDTQYF	TGTGCCAGCAGCCCGACGGGCCTTGGCACAGATACGCAGTATTTT
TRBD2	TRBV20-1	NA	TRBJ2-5	CSANPWGGEEFF	TGCAGTGCGAACCCTTGGGGGGGGGAGGAGTTCTTC
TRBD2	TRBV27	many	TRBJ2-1	CASSSLAGGYNEQFF	TGTGCCAGCAGTTCCTTAGCGGGAGGGTACAATGAGCAGTTCTTC
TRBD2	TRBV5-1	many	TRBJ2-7	CASSLAVTSVYEQYF	TGCGCCAGCAGCTTGGCCGTCACTAGCGTTTACGAGCAGTACTTC
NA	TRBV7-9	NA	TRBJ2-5	CASSLLSGVDQYF	TGTGCCAGCAGCTTACTTTCTGGGGTCGATCAGTACTTC
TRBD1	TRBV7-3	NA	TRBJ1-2	CASSPQAGTGDNYGYTF	TGTGCCAGCAGCCCCCAGGCCGGGACAGGGGATAACTATGGCTACACCTTC
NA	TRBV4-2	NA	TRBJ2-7	CASSQDKVPTAYEQYF	TGTGCCAGCAGCCAGGACAAAGTCCCGACAGCCTACGAGCAGTACTTC
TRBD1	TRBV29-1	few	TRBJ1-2	CSVEGTGGYGYTF	TGCAGCGTTGAAGGGACAGGGGGGTATGGCTACACCTTC
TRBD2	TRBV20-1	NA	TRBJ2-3	CSARASGGGTQYF	TGCAGTGCTAGAGCTAGCGGCGGAGGTACGCAGTATTTT
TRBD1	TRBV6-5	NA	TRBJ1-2	CASSTQGGGYTF	TGTGCCAGCTCAACGCAGGGGGGAGGCTACACCTTC
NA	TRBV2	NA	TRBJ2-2	CASRLRTAINTGELFF	TGTGCCAGCAGACTTAGGACAGCCATAAACACCGGGGAGCTGTTTTTT
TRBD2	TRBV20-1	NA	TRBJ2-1	CSEKREGADEQFF	TGCAGTGAGAAGCGGGAGGGAGCGGATGAGCAGTTCTTC
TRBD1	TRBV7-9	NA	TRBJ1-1	CASSLEAGGTAEAFF	TGTGCCAGCAGCTTAGAGGCAGGGGGAACGGCTGAAGCTTTCTTT
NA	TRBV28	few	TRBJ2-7	CASQAGTYEQYF	TGTGCCAGCCAAGCAGGAACCTACGAGCAGTACTTC
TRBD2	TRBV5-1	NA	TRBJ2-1	CASRSTSSGTEQFF	TGCGCCAGCAGGTCTACATCTAGCGGGACTGAGCAGTTCTTC
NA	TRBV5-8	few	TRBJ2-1	CASSWRARVGNEQFF	TGTGCCAGCAGCTGGCGGGCCAGGGTGGGGAATGAGCAGTTCTTC
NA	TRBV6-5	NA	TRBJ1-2	CASSYSQVGDGYTF	TGTGCCAGCAGTTATTCCCAGGTGGGGGATGGCTACACCTTC
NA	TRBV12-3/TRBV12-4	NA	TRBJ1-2	CASTMDRLINYGYTF	TGTGCCAGCACCATGGACAGACTCATTAACTATGGCTACACCTTC
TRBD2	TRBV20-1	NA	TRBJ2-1	CSARPSPLAGIYNEQFF	TGCAGTGCTAGACCCAGCCCCCTAGCGGGGATTTACAATGAGCAGTTCTTC
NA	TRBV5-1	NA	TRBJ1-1	CASSLPGGAGEAFF	TGCGCCAGCAGCTTGCCGGGGGGAGCGGGTGAAGCTTTCTTT
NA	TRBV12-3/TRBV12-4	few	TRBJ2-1	CASSSRGRAYNEQFF	TGTGCCAGCAGCTCCAGGGGTAGGGCCTACAATGAGCAGTTCTTC
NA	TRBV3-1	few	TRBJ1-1	CASSQDSISEAFF	TGTGCCAGCAGCCAAGACTCGATTAGTGAAGCTTTCTTT
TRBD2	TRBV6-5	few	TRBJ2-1	CASSRAGVSYNEQFF	TGTGCCAGCAGTCGAGCGGGAGTCTCCTACAATGAGCAGTTCTTC
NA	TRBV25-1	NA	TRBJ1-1	CASRAVKGGHTEAFF	TGTGCCAGCAGGGCCGTCAAGGGGGGCCACACTGAAGCTTTCTTT
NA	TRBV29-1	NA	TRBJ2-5	CSVASDGSRVTQYF	TGCAGCGTTGCTTCGGACGGCTCAAGGGTGACCCAGTACTTC
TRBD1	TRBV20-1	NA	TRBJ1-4	CSARTGDYEKLFF	TGCAGTGCCAGGACAGGTGACTATGAAAAACTGTTTTTT
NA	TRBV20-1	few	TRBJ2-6	CSAPSMGATRANVLTF	TGCAGTGCACCTTCAATGGGGGCTACTAGGGCCAACGTCCTGACTTTC
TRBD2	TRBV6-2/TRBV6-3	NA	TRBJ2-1	CASSSSREAYNEQFF	TGTGCCAGCAGTTCTTCACGGGAGGCCTACAATGAGCAGTTCTTC
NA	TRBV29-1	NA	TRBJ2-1	CSVDTTASSYNEQFF	TGCAGCGTTGATACGACAGCAAGCTCCTACAATGAGCAGTTCTTC
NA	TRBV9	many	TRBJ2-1	CASSVDEGEQFF	TGTGCCAGCAGCGTAGATGAAGGTGAGCAGTTCTTC
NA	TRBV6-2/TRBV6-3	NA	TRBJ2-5	CASRTRDFAQETQYF	TGTGCCAGCAGAACCCGGGACTTCGCCCAAGAGACCCAGTACTTC
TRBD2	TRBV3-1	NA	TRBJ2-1	CASRLGREGLGEQFF	TGTGCCAGCCGTTTAGGACGGGAGGGCCTTGGGGAGCAGTTCTTC
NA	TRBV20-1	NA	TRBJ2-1	CSASSNFLDEQFF	TGCAGTGCTAGTTCCAATTTCTTGGATGAGCAGTTCTTC
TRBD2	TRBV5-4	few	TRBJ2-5	CASSLQASGKETQYF	TGTGCCAGCAGCTTGCAGGCTAGCGGGAAAGAGACCCAGTACTTC
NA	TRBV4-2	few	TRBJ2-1	CASSQGLDRVSYNEQFF	TGTGCCAGCAGCCAAGGACTTGATCGGGTCTCCTACAATGAGCAGTTCTTC